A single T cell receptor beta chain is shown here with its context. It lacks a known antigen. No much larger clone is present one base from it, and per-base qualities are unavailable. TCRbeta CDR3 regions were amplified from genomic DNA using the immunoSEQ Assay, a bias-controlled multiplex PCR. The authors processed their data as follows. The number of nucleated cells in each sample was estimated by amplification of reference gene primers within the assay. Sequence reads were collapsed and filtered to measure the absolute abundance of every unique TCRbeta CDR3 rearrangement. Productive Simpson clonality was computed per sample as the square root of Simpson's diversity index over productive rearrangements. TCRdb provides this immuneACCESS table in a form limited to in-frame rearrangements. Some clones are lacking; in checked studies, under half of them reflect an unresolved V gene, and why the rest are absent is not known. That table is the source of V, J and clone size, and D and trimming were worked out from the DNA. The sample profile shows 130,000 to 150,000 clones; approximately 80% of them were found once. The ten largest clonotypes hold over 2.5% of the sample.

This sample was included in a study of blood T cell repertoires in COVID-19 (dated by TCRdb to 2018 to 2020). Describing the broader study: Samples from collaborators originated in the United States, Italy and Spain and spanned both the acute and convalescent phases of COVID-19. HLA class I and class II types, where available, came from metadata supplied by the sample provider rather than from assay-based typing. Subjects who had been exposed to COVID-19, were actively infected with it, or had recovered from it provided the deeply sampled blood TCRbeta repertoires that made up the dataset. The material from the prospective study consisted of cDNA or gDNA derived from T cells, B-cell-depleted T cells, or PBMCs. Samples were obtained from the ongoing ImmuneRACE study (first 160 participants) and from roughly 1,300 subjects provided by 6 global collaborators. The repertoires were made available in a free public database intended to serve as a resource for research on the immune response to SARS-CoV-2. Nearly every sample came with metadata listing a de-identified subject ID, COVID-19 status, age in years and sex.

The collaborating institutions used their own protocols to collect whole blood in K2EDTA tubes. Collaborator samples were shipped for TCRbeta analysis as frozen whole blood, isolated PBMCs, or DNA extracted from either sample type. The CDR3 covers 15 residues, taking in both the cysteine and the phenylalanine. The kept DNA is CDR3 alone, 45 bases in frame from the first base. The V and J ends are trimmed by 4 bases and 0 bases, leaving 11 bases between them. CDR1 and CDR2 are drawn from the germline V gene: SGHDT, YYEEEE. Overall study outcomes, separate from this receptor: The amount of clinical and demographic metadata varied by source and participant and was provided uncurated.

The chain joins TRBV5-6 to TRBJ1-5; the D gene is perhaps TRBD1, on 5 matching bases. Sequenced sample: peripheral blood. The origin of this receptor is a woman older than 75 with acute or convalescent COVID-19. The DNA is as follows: TGTGCCAGCAGCATCAGGGCGACTAGCAATCAGCCCCAGCATTTT. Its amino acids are CASSIRATSNQPQHF.